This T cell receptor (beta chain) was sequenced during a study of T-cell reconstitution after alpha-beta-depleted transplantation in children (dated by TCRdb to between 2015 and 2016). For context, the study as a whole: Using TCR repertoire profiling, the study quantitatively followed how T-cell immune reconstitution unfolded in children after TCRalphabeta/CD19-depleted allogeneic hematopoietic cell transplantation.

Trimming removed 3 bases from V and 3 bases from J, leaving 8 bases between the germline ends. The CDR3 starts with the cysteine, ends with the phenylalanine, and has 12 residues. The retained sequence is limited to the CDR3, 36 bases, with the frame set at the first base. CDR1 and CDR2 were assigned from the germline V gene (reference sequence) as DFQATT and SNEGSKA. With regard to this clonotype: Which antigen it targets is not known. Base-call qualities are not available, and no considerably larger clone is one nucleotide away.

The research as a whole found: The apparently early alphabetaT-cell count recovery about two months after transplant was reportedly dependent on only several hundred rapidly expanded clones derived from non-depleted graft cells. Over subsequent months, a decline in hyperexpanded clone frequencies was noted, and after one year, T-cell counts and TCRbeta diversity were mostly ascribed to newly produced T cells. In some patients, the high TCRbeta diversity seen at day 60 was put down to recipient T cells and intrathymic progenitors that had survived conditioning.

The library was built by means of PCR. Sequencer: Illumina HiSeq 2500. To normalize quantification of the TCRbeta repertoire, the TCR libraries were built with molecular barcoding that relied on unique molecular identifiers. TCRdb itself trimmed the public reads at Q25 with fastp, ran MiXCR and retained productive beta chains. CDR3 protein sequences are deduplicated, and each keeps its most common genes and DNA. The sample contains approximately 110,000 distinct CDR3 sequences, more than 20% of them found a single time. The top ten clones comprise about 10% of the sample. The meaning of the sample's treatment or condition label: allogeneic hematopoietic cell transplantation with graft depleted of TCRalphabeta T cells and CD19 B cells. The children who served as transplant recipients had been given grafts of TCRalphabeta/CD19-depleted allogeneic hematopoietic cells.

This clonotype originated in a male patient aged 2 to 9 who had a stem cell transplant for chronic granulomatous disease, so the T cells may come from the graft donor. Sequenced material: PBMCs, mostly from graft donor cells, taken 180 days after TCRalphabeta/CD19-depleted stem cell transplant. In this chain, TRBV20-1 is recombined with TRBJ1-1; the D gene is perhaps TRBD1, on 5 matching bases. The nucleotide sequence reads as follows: TGCAGTGCTAGTGAGACAGACACTGAAGCTTTCTTT. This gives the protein CSASETDTEAFF.